This entry lists 22 T cell receptor beta chains sequenced from one sample in a study of T cell changes during pregnancy in multiple sclerosis. The assay was immunoSEQ multiplex PCR, and TCRdb's table has in-frame clones only and misses some. This sample has tens of thousands of clones, with around 90% found just once. Sample: peripheral blood, taken in the second trimester of pregnancy. These receptor sequences come from a female donor with multiple sclerosis, enrolled in a pregnancy study.

The chain uses TRBV13 and TRBJ2-7, with TRBD1 matching 8 bases. The junction had 5 bases not matched to a gene; V was cut back by 5 bases and J by 2 bases. The CDR3 is 14 amino acids. In germline, CDR1 is PRHDT, CDR2 FYEKMQ (reference sequence). The CDR3 nucleotides read TGTGCCAGCAGCGGGGGACAGGTCCCCTACGAGCAGTACTTC. This sequence encodes CASSGGQVPYEQYF.

The chain is built from TRBV2 and TRBJ1-6; a weak D match, TRBD1 (5 bases). Germline V lookup: CDR1 SNHLY, CDR2 FYNNEI. Between the trimmed V and J ends, which lost 6 bases and 6 bases, there was a span of 12 bases. This CDR3 spans 14 amino acids. This CDR3 reads CASRFRDVNSPLHF. The CDR3 nucleotides read TGTGCCAGCAGATTCAGGGATGTTAATTCACCCCTCCACTTT.

This clone was recorded only once. This chain connects TRBV10-3 to TRBJ2-1, with 16 nucleotides matching TRBD2. V trimming: 10 bases; J trimming: 6 bases; junction bases outside the gene matches: 12. There are 17 residues in the CDR3. Germline V lookup: CDR1 ENHRY, CDR2 SYGVKD. This chain's CDR3 is CATCPGLAGGPPNEQFF. CDR3 in DNA: TGTGCCACCTGTCCGGGACTAGCGGGGGGGCCGCCCAATGAGCAGTTCTTC.

CDR3 sequence (DNA): TGTGCCAGCAGGGGGACAGGGAGCTATAATTCACCCCTCCACTTT. Translation: CASRGTGSYNSPLHF. The rearrangement links TRBV6-6 to TRBJ1-6; TRBD1 agrees at 9 bases. With V trimmed by 6 bases and J by 3 bases, 3 bases remained unmatched. Germline lookup yields CDR1 MNHNY and CDR2 SVGAGI (reference sequence). This CDR3 is built from 15 residues.

The chain uses TRBV4-3 and TRBJ2-1, with TRBD2 identical over 8 bases. V lost 2 bases and J lost 8; bases outside the gene matches: 8. This CDR3 is built from 15 residues. From germline, CDR1 is LGHNA and CDR2 YSLEER. The CDR3 DNA follows: TGCGCCAGCAGCCAATTCCATTCAGCGGGGGATGAGCAGTTCTTC. Protein product: CASSQFHSAGDEQFF.

The rearrangement uses TRBV10-3 and TRBJ1-1, with 7 positions matching TRBD1. CDR1 and CDR2 (germline): ENHRY, SYGVKD. The CDR3 is 15 residues long. J gave up 5 bases and V 3 bases, and 9 bases lay outside the gene matches. The CDR3 spells CAISEPGQRVTEAFF. The CDR3 DNA reads as TGTGCCATCAGTGAACCGGGACAGAGAGTGACTGAAGCTTTCTTT.

The chain has TRBV19 and TRBJ1-5; 7 bases align to TRBD1. Germline V CDR1 and CDR2: LNHDA, SQIVND (reference sequence). V lost 7 bases, J lost 9 bases, and 12 bases stayed unmatched. The CDR3 loop spans 14 amino acids. The CDR3 reads CASIGTAGMRPQHF. CDR3 nucleotide sequence: TGTGCCAGTATCGGGACAGCCGGCATGCGGCCCCAGCATTTT.

V is TRBV7-9 and J is TRBJ1-1; D is unclear. V lost 0 bases and J 8 bases, leaving 7 bases between the germline ends. This CDR3 is built from 12 residues. Germline values: CDR1 SEHNR, CDR2 FQNEAQ (reference sequence). CDR3: CASSLALLEAFF. The DNA for the CDR3 is TGTGCCAGCAGCTTAGCGCTATTGGAAGCTTTCTTT.

This clone was counted once. This chain links TRBV27 with TRBJ1-2; D call uncertain. V gave up 8 bases and J gave up 5 bases, with 15 bases separating them. Germline CDR1 reads MNHEY; CDR2 reads SMNVEV (reference sequence). This CDR3 region has 13 residues. The CDR3 spells CASRGEVTYGYTF. DNA of the CDR3: TGTGCCAGCCGGGGTGAGGTGACTTATGGCTACACCTTC.

The rearrangement links TRBV19 to TRBJ2-4, with 13 bases identical to TRBD2. The CDR3 has 14 residues. V shed 5 bases, J shed 10 bases, and the junction held 5 bases outside the gene matches. CDR1 and CDR2 from the germline V gene are LNHDA and SQIVND (reference sequence). CDR3 region: CASSRTSGGPIQYF. CDR3 in DNA: TGTGCCAGTAGTCGGACTAGCGGGGGCCCGATTCAGTACTTC.

This sequence joins TRBV11-2 and TRBJ2-2; perhaps TRBD1 as D (6 bases). This CDR3 is 16 amino acids long. V lost 7 bases and J lost 1, with 16 bases in between. CDR1 SGHAT and CDR2 FQNNGV come from the germline V gene. The CDR3 sequence is CASKLPRGGNTGELFF. CDR3 DNA sequence: TGTGCCAGCAAACTCCCCCGAGGGGGGAACACCGGGGAGCTGTTTTTT.

This clone was seen more than once but under ten times. This chain links TRBV20-1 with TRBJ1-1, with D unresolved. V was cut by 3 bases and J by 5 bases, with 7 bases left in between. Germline V gene data show CDR1 as DFQATT and CDR2 as SNEGSKA (reference sequence). This CDR3 comprises 11 residues. CDR3 nucleotide sequence: TGCAGTGCTAGTGCGTGGACTGAAGCTTTCTTT. It yields the protein CSASAWTEAFF.

The V and J genes are TRBV6-5 and TRBJ1-1, with D perhaps TRBD1 (5 bases). This CDR3 is built from 16 residues. V lost 0 bases, J lost 1 base, and 12 bases lay in between. Germline V gene lookup returns CDR1 MNHEY and CDR2 SVGAGI. CDR3 coding DNA: TGTGCCAGCAGTTACTCGGGGGGATTGGGGAACACTGAAGCTTTCTTT. Translation gives CASSYSGGLGNTEAFF.

The gene calls are TRBV4-3 and TRBJ2-1; 10 bases agree with TRBD2. This CDR3 is built from 15 residues. Unmatched junction bases numbered 3, after V lost 4 bases and J lost 3 bases. Per the germline V gene, CDR1 is LGHNA and CDR2 is YSLEER. CDR3 DNA sequence: TGCGCCAGCAGCCTTAGCGGGGGGATCTACAATGAGCAGTTCTTC. Amino acids: CASSLSGGIYNEQFF.

The chain employs TRBV4-2 and TRBJ2-7, with 9 nucleotides matching TRBD2. Germline CDR1 is LGHNA and CDR2 is YNFKEQ. The CDR3 totals 15 residues. With 1 base clipped from V and 4 bases from J, the junction kept 5 bases outside the gene matches. The CDR3 here is CASSQGLAGPYEQYF. The CDR3 DNA reads as TGTGCCAGCAGCCAAGGTCTAGCGGGGCCTTACGAGCAGTACTTC.

The rearrangement links TRBV30 to TRBJ1-2; a possible D gene is TRBD1 (6 bases). The CDR3 has 11 amino acids. Trimming took off 2 bases at V and 8 bases at J, with 9 bases between the two ends. Germline-derived CDR1 and CDR2 are GTSNPN and SVGIG (reference sequence). The CDR3 DNA is TGTGCCTGGAGTCCAGGGGACGGCTACACCTTC. This codes for CAWSPGDGYTF.

The chain uses TRBV19 and TRBJ2-1, with 7 bases lining up with TRBD2. CDR1 and CDR2 from the germline V gene are LNHDA and SQIVND (reference sequence). CDR3 length: 16 amino acids. Trimming at V came to 3 bases and at J to 0 bases, leaving 5 bases not matched to a gene. The CDR3 DNA follows: TGTGCCAGTAGTATGAAACTAGCGAGCTCCTACAATGAGCAGTTCTTC. Its protein product is CASSMKLASSYNEQFF.

The chain uses TRBV6-4 and TRBJ2-2; 9 bases fit TRBD1. Trimming took 6 bases from V and 6 from J; bases not matched to a gene: 5. The CDR3 runs 14 residues. Germline V gene data show CDR1 as MRHNA and CDR2 as SNTAGT. In DNA, the CDR3 is TGTGCCAGCAGGCCACAGGGGGCGGCCGGGGAGCTGTTTTTT. It encodes CASRPQGAAGELFF.

In the case of this clone: Mismatch with germline at one junction end may stem from a read error. V usage is TRBV4-1 and J usage is TRBJ1-4, with 7 positions matching TRBD1. The germline V gene has CDR1 MGHRA and CDR2 YSYEKL. The CDR3 totals 17 residues. The CDR3 bases are TGCGCCAACAGCCAGAGAAGATCGGGACAGCCAAATGAAAAACTGTTTTTT. This sequence encodes CANSQRRSGQPNEKLFF.

The CDR3 spells CASSLVAADNEQFF. The CDR3 bases are TGCGCCAGCAGCTTGGTAGCAGCAGACAATGAGCAGTTCTTC. This rearrangement joins TRBV5-1 to TRBJ2-1; D unresolved. This CDR3 contains 14 residues. Germline CDR1 is SGHRS and CDR2 is YFSETQ. V shed 0 bases and J shed 5 bases, with 9 bases lying between them. The variable domain in full, with the rest retrieved from reference TRBV5-1 and TRBJ2-1, is KAGVTQTPRYLIKTRGQQVTLSCSPISGHRSVSWYQQTPGQGLQFLFEYFSETQRNKGNFPGRFSGRQFSNSRSEMNVSTLELGDSALYLCASSLVAADNEQFFGPGTRLTVL.

The rearrangement links TRBV15 to TRBJ2-5; weak D call: TRBD1 (6 bases). The CDR3 is 14 amino acids. Germline assignment: CDR1 LNHNV and CDR2 YYDKDF (reference sequence). V dropped 1 base and J dropped 2 bases, with 8 bases sitting between them. In nucleotides, the CDR3 is TGTGCCACCAGCAGAGTGACAGGACAAGAGACCCAGTACTTC. Its protein product is CATSRVTGQETQYF.

This clone was detected only once. In DNA, the CDR3 is TGTGCCAGCAGTGAATGGGACAGGGGGTTACCCCAGCATTTT. Encoded protein: CASSEWDRGLPQHF. The genes are TRBV25-1 and TRBJ1-5; 11 bases are shared with TRBD1. The J segment lost 10 bases and the V segment lost 1 base, leaving 3 bases of the junction unmatched. The CDR3 extends over 14 amino acids. CDR1 and CDR2 (germline): MGHDK, SYGVNS.